This paragraph reports one T cell receptor beta chain. The sample originates from a study of T cell responses to AZD1222 COVID-19 vaccine. Germline V gene sequence: CDR1 LGHDT, CDR2 YNNKEL (reference sequence). The V and J ends lost 4 bases and 5 bases respectively, with 12 bases between them. The CDR3 runs to 14 residues. Assay: immunoSEQ multiplex PCR; the TCRdb copy retains only in-frame clones and omits some. The table includes approximately 94,000 clones, around nine tenths detected once. Material: peripheral blood, obtained on day 0 of AZD1222 vaccination. The clonotype comes from an adult in good health. V usage is TRBV3-1 (or the pseudogene TRBV3-2) and J usage is TRBJ1-3; D uncertain. For the CDR3, the DNA is TGTGCCAGCAGCCCAGTCGGTCCCAGAAACACCATATATTTT. This gives the protein CASSPVGPRNTIYF.